This entry lists 13 T cell receptor beta chains sequenced from one sample in a study of blood T cell repertoires in COVID-19. Sequencing used immunoSEQ multiplex PCR; TCRdb keeps in-frame clones, though not all of them. The table has approximately 65,000 clones, 65% to 90% seen once. Sequences were obtained from peripheral blood. The receptors stem from a man between 35 and 55 years old with acute or convalescent COVID-19.

The chain joins TRBV7-3 to TRBJ2-3; D remains ambiguous. Trimming stripped 6 bases from V and 6 bases from J, with 16 bases between. This CDR3 has 14 amino acids. Germline V gene lookup returns CDR1 SGHTA and CDR2 FQGTGA. The CDR3 is CASRLGTPLDTQYF. The CDR3, as DNA: TGTGCCAGCAGGCTAGGAACCCCCCTCGATACGCAGTATTTT.

The chain uses TRBV6-5 and TRBJ2-3; tentatively, D is TRBD1 (7 bases). This CDR3 contains 15 residues. Trimming removed 6 bases at V and 2 bases at J, with 15 bases between. CDR1 is MNHEY, CDR2 SVGAGI, per germline. CDR3 nucleotides: TGTGCCAGCAGATCCAGGGGGGAGCTCACAGATACGCAGTATTTT. Protein product: CASRSRGELTDTQYF.

The J gene is TRBJ1-2, the V gene TRBV6-5, with 7 bases that match TRBD1. V lost 0 bases and J lost 8; bases outside the gene matches: 9. This CDR3 contains 15 residues. Germline V gene data show CDR1 as MNHEY and CDR2 as SVGAGI. For the CDR3, the DNA is TGTGCCAGCAGTTACTCCGAGGGGGCGACGGAGGGCTACACCTTC. Protein: CASSYSEGATEGYTF.

This chain joins TRBV5-1 and TRBJ1-6; the match to TRBD1 covers 7 bases. The V gene end was trimmed by 2 bases and the J gene end by 8 bases; junction bases not matched to a gene: 4. This CDR3 is 14 amino acids long. Germline-derived CDR1 and CDR2 are SGHRS and YFSETQ. CDR3 residues: CASSFGTVDSPLHF. CDR3 in DNA: TGCGCCAGCAGCTTTGGGACAGTTGATTCACCCCTCCACTTT.

CDR3 sequence (DNA): TGTGCCAGCAGCCAAGGTAGCGGGGGGGCCTACGAGCAGTACTTC. Translating gives CASSQGSGGAYEQYF. The chain couples TRBV14 to TRBJ2-7; 11 bases agree with TRBD2. Germline-derived CDR1 and CDR2 are SGHDN and FVKESK. CDR3 size: 15 residues. V gave up 1 base and J gave up 2 bases; unmatched junction bases: 1. Combining the CDR3 with reference TRBV14 and TRBJ2-7 gives the whole variable domain EAGVTQFPSHSVIEKGQTVTLRCDPISGHDNLYWYRRVMGKEIKFLLHFVKESKQDESGMPNNRFLAERTGGTYSTLKVQPAELEDSGVYFCASSQGSGGAYEQYFGPGTRLTVT.

The J gene is TRBJ2-7, the V gene TRBV11-3; 7 bases fit TRBD2. The CDR3 is made up of 17 amino acids. The ends lost 3 bases at V and 2 bases at J; junction bases unmatched: 13. The V gene's germline CDR1 is SGHNT and CDR2 YENEEA. Written as DNA, the CDR3 is TGTGCCAGCAGCTTGTGGGGTCGTGGGGGGGATGCCTACGAGCAGTACTTC. Its protein is CASSLWGRGGDAYEQYF.

V gene TRBV28 combines with J gene TRBJ2-1; tentative D call: TRBD1 (5 bases). This CDR3 region has 13 residues. Trimming removed 5 bases from V and 8 bases from J, with 13 bases in between. Germline-derived CDR1 and CDR2 are MDHEN and SYDVKM. This CDR3 is CASSPHQGYEQFF. CDR3 nucleotide sequence: TGTGCCAGCAGTCCCCACCAGGGTTATGAGCAGTTCTTC.

The chain uses TRBV5-1 and TRBJ1-2, with TRBD1 as a possible D gene (5 bases). The germline CDR1 and CDR2 sequences are SGHRS and YFSETQ. The CDR3 contains 14 residues. The ends were cut back, 4 bases at V and 2 bases at J, with 12 bases in the middle. CDR3 nucleotide sequence: TGCGCCAGCAGCGCGGGACTGCTGAACTATGGCTACACCTTC. As protein: CASSAGLLNYGYTF.

The V and J genes are TRBV7-2 and TRBJ2-7; tentative D call: TRBD2 (5 bases). CDR3 length equals 15 residues. Germline V CDR1 and CDR2: SGHTA, FQGNSA. The ends were cut back, 2 bases at V and 2 bases at J, with 13 bases in the middle. In nucleotides, the CDR3 is TGTGCCAGCAGCTTATTGACGGGGATGACCTACGAGCAGTACTTC. The encoded protein is CASSLLTGMTYEQYF.

This clone came up once. The V call is TRBV4-1, the J call TRBJ2-6; no clear D. This CDR3 has 17 residues. V gave up 1 base and J gave up 2 bases, with 12 bases separating them. Germline CDR1 MGHRA, CDR2 YSYEKL. CDR3 sequence reads: CASSQAATETGANVLTF. The CDR3 nucleotides are TGCGCCAGCAGCCAAGCCGCCACTGAGACTGGGGCCAACGTCCTGACTTTC.

The chain links TRBV5-5 to TRBJ1-1, with a tentative D call TRBD1 (5 bases). Trimming removed 4 bases from V and 0 bases from J, with 16 bases in between. CDR3 size: 16 residues. Germline lookup yields CDR1 SGHKS and CDR2 YYEKEE (reference sequence). As DNA, the CDR3 is TGTGCCAGCAGCCGAGAAAGGGGCATTATGAACACTGAAGCTTTCTTT. As protein: CASSRERGIMNTEAFF.

The chain combines TRBV18 with TRBJ1-3, with 9 positions matching TRBD1. This CDR3 region has 13 residues. V dropped 4 bases and J dropped 8; count of bases not matched to a gene: 3. Per germline, CDR1 KGHSH and CDR2 LQKENI. The chain's CDR3 is CASSLDRGDTIYF. CDR3 nucleotides: TGTGCCAGCTCACTTGACAGGGGGGACACCATATATTTT.

V is TRBV11-3 and J is TRBJ1-1; unclear D gene. V was pared by 10 bases and J by 1 base, with 16 bases between. The CDR3 sequence is 14 residues long. Germline V CDR1 and CDR2: SGHNT, YENEEA. CDR3 sequence (DNA): TGTGCCACCTCCCCCGGGTCGGAGAACACTGAAGCTTTCTTT. Translating it yields CATSPGSENTEAFF.